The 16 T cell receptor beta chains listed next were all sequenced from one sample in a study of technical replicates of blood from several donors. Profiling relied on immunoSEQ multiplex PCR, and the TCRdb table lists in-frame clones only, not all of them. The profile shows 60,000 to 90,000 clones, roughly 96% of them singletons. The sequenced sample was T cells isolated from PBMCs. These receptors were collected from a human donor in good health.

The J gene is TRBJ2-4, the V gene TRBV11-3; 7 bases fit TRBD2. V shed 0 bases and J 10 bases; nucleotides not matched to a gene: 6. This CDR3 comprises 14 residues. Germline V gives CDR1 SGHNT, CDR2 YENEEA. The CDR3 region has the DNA TGTGCCAGCAGCTTAGATAACGAGGGAGGGATTCAGTACTTC. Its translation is CASSLDNEGGIQYF.

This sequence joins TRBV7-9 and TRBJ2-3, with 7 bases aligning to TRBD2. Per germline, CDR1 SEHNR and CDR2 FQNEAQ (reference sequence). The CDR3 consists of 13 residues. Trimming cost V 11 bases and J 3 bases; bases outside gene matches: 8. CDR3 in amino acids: CASFGGETDTQYF. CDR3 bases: TGTGCCTCATTTGGGGGGGAAACAGATACGCAGTATTTT.

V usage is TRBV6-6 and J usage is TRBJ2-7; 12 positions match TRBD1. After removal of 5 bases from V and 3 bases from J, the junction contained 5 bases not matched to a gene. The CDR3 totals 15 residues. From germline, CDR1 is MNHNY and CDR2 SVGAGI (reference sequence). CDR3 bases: TGTGCCAGCAGTCCGGGACAGGGGGCTTTCTACGAGCAGTACTTC. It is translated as CASSPGQGAFYEQYF.

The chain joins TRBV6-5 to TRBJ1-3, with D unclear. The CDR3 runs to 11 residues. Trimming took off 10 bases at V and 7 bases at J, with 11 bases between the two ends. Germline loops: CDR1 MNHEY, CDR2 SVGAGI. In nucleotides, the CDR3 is TGTGCCACCTTACTCGGGAACACCATATATTTT. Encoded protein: CATLLGNTIYF.

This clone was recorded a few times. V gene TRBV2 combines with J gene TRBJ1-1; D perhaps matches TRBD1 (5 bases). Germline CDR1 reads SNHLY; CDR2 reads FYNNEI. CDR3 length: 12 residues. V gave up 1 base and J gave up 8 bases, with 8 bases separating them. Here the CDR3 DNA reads TGTGCCAGCAGTGAAGAGACAGAAGAAGCTTTCTTT. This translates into CASSEETEEAFF.

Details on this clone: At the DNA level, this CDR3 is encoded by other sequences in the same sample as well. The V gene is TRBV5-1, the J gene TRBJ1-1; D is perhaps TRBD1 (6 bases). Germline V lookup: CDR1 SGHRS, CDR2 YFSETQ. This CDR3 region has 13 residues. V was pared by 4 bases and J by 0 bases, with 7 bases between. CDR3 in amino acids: CASSDRLNTEAFF. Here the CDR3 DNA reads TGCGCCAGCAGCGACAGGTTGAACACTGAAGCTTTCTTT.

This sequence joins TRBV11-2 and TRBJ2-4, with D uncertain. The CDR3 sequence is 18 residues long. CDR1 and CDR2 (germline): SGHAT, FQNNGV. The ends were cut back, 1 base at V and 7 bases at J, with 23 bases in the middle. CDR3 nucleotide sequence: TGTGCCAGCAGCTTAGGCCCCAGCTCCCAGAGGTCCTTGAACATTCAGTACTTC. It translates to CASSLGPSSQRSLNIQYF.

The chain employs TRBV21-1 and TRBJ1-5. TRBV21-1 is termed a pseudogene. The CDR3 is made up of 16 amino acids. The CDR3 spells CASSNLSVDGNQPQHF. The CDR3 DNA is TGTGCCAGCAGCAACCTATCGGTCGACGGGAATCAGCCCCAGCATTTT.

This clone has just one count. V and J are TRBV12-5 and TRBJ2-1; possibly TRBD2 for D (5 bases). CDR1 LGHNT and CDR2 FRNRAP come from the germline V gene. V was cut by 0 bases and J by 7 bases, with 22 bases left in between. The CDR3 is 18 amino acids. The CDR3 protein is CASGLVLRASSPNNEQFF. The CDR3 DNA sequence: TGTGCTAGTGGTTTGGTACTGAGGGCATCCTCTCCCAATAATGAGCAGTTCTTC.

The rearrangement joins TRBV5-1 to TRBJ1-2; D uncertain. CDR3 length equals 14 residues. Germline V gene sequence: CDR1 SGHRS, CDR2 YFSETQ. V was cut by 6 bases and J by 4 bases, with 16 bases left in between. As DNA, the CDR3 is TGCGCCAGCAACTACCCCGGCGGGAGCTATGGCTACACCTTC. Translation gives CASNYPGGSYGYTF.

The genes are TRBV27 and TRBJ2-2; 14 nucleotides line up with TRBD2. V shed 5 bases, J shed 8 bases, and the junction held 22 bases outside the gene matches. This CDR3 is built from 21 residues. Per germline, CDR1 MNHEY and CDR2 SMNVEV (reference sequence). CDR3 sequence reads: CASSTITSGLAGGRGRGELFF. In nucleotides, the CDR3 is TGTGCCAGCAGTACTATCACCAGTGGACTAGCGGGAGGCCGAGGAAGGGGGGAGCTGTTTTTT.

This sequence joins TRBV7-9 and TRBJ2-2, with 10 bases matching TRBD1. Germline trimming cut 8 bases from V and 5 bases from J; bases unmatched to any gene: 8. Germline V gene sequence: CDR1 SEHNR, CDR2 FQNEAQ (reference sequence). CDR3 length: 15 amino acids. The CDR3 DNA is TGTGCCAGCGCCCCCCGGGACAGGGGTACCGGGGAGCTGTTTTTT. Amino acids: CASAPRDRGTGELFF.

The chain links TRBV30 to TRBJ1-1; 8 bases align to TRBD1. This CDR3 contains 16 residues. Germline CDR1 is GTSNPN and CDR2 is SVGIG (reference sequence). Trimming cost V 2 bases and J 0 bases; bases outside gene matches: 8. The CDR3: CAWSYKDRDLNTEAFF. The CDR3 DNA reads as TGTGCCTGGAGTTACAAGGACAGGGACCTGAACACTGAAGCTTTCTTT.

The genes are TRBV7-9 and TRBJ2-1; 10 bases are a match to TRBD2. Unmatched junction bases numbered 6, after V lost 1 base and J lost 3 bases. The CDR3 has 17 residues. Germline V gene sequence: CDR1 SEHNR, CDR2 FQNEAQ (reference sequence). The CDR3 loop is CASSLGTSGPGYNEQFF. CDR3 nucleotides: TGTGCCAGCAGCTTAGGGACTAGCGGCCCCGGCTACAATGAGCAGTTCTTC.

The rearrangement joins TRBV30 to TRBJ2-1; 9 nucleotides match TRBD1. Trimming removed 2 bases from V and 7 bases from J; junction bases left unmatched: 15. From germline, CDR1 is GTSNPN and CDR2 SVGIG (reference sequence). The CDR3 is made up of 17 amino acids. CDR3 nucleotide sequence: TGTGCCTGGAGTCCGTCCCGGGGACAGGGATTGTCAAATGAGCAGTTCTTC. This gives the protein CAWSPSRGQGLSNEQFF.

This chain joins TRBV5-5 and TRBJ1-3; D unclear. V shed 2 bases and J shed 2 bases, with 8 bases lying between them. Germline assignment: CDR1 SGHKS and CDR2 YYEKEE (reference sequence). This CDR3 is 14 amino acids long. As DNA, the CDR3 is TGTGCCAGCAGCTTTGGTGGCACTGGAAACACCATATATTTT. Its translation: CASSFGGTGNTIYF.